This TCR beta chain is from a study of cytomegalovirus exposure and HLA in healthy donors. Study-wide points: Indistinguishable V segments such as TRBV6-2 and TRBV6-3 were excluded. Per a later analysis, HLA-associated TCR beta chains showed more clonal expansion than other, equally common TCR beta chains.

In regard to this clone: Its antigen remains unidentified.

This CDR3 region has 17 residues. V gave up 5 bases and J gave up 0 bases, with 19 bases separating them. Germline V gives CDR1 KGHSH, CDR2 LQKENI. Researchers ran the PCR with 60 Vbeta and 13 Jbeta primers. The method was immunoSEQ multiplex PCR; TCRdb's version includes in-frame clones alone and lacks a portion of them. Among roughly 120,000 clones listed, under 90% were seen once. The origin of this receptor is a young woman in good health and CMV-seronegative. This chain connects TRBV18 to TRBJ1-1; no firm D call. The sample was PBMCs. The CDR3 here is CASSISTHSIMNTEAFF. The CDR3 DNA follows: TGTGCCAGCTCAATCTCGACCCACAGTATTATGAACACTGAAGCTTTCTTT.